The clone carrying this T cell receptor (beta chain) was seen a handful of times. A clone one base away is much larger, so this may be a read error. The source of the sample is a study of neurological immune-mediated disorders. Time point in this sample: longitudinal time-point 3. V gave up 5 bases and J gave up 7 bases, with 14 bases separating them. The CDR3 sequence is 13 residues long. CDR1 and CDR2 (germline): MNHEY, SVGAGI. In TCRdb, the 5' RACE reads were re-called with MiXCR into one record per CDR3 protein. The sample has approximately 89,000 distinct CDR3 sequences; under 4.5% are singletons.

Sequencing input: PBMCs. This clonotype originated in a woman aged 60-75 years with multiple sclerosis. The rearrangement joins TRBV6-5 to TRBJ2-5, with D tentatively TRBD1 (5 bases). CDR3 loop: CASSRTIEGTQYF. The CDR3 DNA sequence: TGTGCCAGCAGTCGGACAATCGAAGGGACCCAGTACTTC.